The source of this T cell receptor (beta chain) is a study of OX40 agonist ivuxolimab in advanced cancers. Study in general: Dose-escalation patients' cancers were hepatocellular carcinoma, melanoma, renal cell or head and neck cancer. Study-level points and caveats: Expanded clones belonging to CD8+ T cells outnumbered, on average, those of CD4+. Some of the lowest clonal expansion was seen in partial responders at 0.1-3.0 mg/kg.

On this clone itself: Its antigen is unidentified.

Germline V gives CDR1 SGHVS, CDR2 FQNEAQ. V lost 0 bases and J lost 8, with 3 bases in between. This CDR3 has 11 residues. TCRdb keeps only in-frame clones here, not all; method: immunoSEQ multiplex PCR. This sample has around 62,000 clones, with 84% found just once. The clonotype was recovered from an adult with an advanced solid tumor such as melanoma, head and neck, liver or kidney cancer. The rearrangement uses TRBV7-8 and TRBJ2-3; unclear D gene. This material consisted of CD4+ or CD8+ T cells sorted from blood, taken in a trial of the OX40 agonist ivuxolimab. CDR3 in amino acids: CASSLARTQYF. The CDR3 coding sequence is TGTGCCAGCAGCTTAGCGCGTACGCAGTATTTT.